Following are 24 T cell receptor beta chains from one sample sequenced in a study of blood T cell repertoires in COVID-19. TCRdb's copy holds only in-frame clones and misses some; the assay was immunoSEQ multiplex PCR. Among fewer than 140,000 clones listed, about 64% were seen once. The specimen sequenced was peripheral blood. The source is a human donor with acute or convalescent COVID-19. The donor label of this sample is uncertain.

V is TRBV28 and J is TRBJ1-1; tentative D call: TRBD1 (6 bases). Germline V gene lookup returns CDR1 MDHEN and CDR2 SYDVKM. This CDR3 comprises 12 residues. V was cut by 5 bases and J by 9 bases, with 13 bases left in between. CDR3 sequence: CASSLNGQKAFF. In nucleotides, the CDR3 is TGTGCCAGCAGTCTAAACGGACAGAAAGCTTTCTTT.

This chain's CDR3 is CASSFRRQGNYGYTF. The CDR3 nucleotides read TGTGCCAGCAGCTTCCGCCGCCAGGGGAACTATGGCTACACCTTC. The J gene is TRBJ1-2, the V gene TRBV13; possible D gene TRBD1, 6 bases. Germline CDR1 and CDR2: PRHDT and FYEKMQ (reference sequence). Trimming shortened V by 3 bases and J by 2 bases, and 13 bases separated the two germline ends. The CDR3 covers 15 residues.

There are a few counts of this clone. V usage is TRBV20-1 and J usage is TRBJ2-1; no clear D gene. The CDR3 spans 12 residues. Trimming stripped 3 bases from V and 5 bases from J, with 8 bases between. Germline lookup yields CDR1 DFQATT and CDR2 SNEGSKA (reference sequence). The CDR3 coding sequence is TGCAGTGCTAGTCTTGCAGACAATGAGCAGTTCTTC. This encodes CSASLADNEQFF.

The chain couples TRBV6-4 to TRBJ2-1, with D possibly matching TRBD1 (6 bases). V dropped 5 bases and J dropped 3 bases, with 14 bases sitting between them. Germline V CDR1 and CDR2: MRHNA, SNTAGT. The CDR3 length is 15 residues. CDR3 sequence reads: CASSRSSTGYNEQFF. The DNA of the CDR3 is TGTGCCAGCAGTCGATCCTCGACAGGCTACAATGAGCAGTTCTTC.

The gene calls are TRBV6-5 and TRBJ1-2; no firm D call. CDR3 size: 13 residues. The germline V gene has CDR1 MNHEY and CDR2 SVGAGI. Trimming removed 5 bases from V and 8 bases from J, with 15 bases in between. The DNA for the CDR3 is TGTGCCAGCAGTCGGGGTGGTGGGCAAGGCTACACCTTC. Protein sequence: CASSRGGGQGYTF.

The rearrangement uses TRBV7-5 and TRBJ2-7; the table gives TRBD1 as D, unverified against the DNA. TRBV7-5 is a documented pseudogene. The CDR3 is made up of 14 amino acids. The chain's CDR3 is CARSQPGAPYEQYV. In DNA, the CDR3 is TGTGCCAGAAGCCAACCTGGGGCGCCCTACGAGCAGTACGTC.

This chain connects TRBV19 to TRBJ1-1; a weak D match, TRBD1 (5 bases). Germline CDR1 reads LNHDA; CDR2 reads SQIVND (reference sequence). The CDR3 is 14 amino acids. V gave up 3 bases and J gave up 11 bases, with 19 bases separating them. For the CDR3, the DNA is TGTGCCAGTAGTATTGACAGCTCTCAAAGCTTGGCTTTCTTT. It is translated as CASSIDSSQSLAFF.

This chain links TRBV2 with TRBJ1-2; 8 bases agree with TRBD1. This CDR3 comprises 14 residues. J lost 5 bases, V lost 6 bases, and 8 bases had no gene match. Germline V gene sequence: CDR1 SNHLY, CDR2 FYNNEI. The CDR3 reads CASRPTGAVYGYTF. Written as DNA, the CDR3 is TGTGCCAGCAGGCCGACAGGGGCTGTGTATGGCTACACCTTC.

This clone was detected only a few times. This chain uses TRBV12-3 or TRBV12-4 with TRBJ1-5; the D is unclear. Trimming removed 1 base at V and 7 bases at J, with 8 bases between. The CDR3 length is 13 residues. CDR3 nucleotides: TGTGCCAGCAGTTTAGGGTTCAGGCAGCCCCAGCATTTT. Translated, it gives CASSLGFRQPQHF.

The V gene is TRBV10-3, the J gene TRBJ1-6; 9 nucleotides align to TRBD1. The ends lost 6 bases at V and 12 bases at J; junction bases unmatched: 9. Germline V gene sequence: CDR1 ENHRY, CDR2 SYGVKD. CDR3 length: 14 residues. DNA for the CDR3: TGTGCCATCAGGGACGGGACAGGGAGTCAACCCCTCCACTTT. Protein product: CAIRDGTGSQPLHF.

The chain couples TRBV9 to TRBJ1-1; no firm D call. CDR3 length: 14 residues. Germline lookup yields CDR1 SGDLS and CDR2 YYNGEE. V was shortened by 5 bases and J by 0 bases, with 11 bases between the two germline ends. CDR3 region: CASSAGSLNTEAFF. CDR3 bases: TGTGCCAGCAGTGCGGGGAGTTTGAACACTGAAGCTTTCTTT.

This clone was detected only a few times. The chain recombines TRBV9 with TRBJ2-1; 11 nucleotides match TRBD2. CDR3 size: 16 residues. The V gene's germline CDR1 is SGDLS and CDR2 YYNGEE. V lost 1 base and J lost 7; bases outside the gene matches: 7. The CDR3 bases are TGTGCCAGCAGCGTAAAACTAGCGGGGGTCATGAATGAGCAGTTCTTC. This translates into CASSVKLAGVMNEQFF.

The rearrangement joins TRBV2 to TRBJ2-6; 12 bases agree with TRBD1. V shed 4 bases, J shed 3 bases, and the junction held 4 bases outside the gene matches. CDR1 and CDR2 from the germline V gene are SNHLY and FYNNEI. CDR3 length: 17 residues. The DNA of the CDR3 is TGTGCCAGCAGTGGGGGGACAGGGGGCTTTGGGGCCAACGTCCTGACTTTC. Its protein product is CASSGGTGGFGANVLTF.

This chain joins TRBV24-1 and TRBJ2-3; D is ambiguous. From germline, CDR1 is KGHDR and CDR2 SFDVKD. V was pared by 9 bases and J by 0 bases, with 24 bases between. The CDR3 spans 18 residues. CDR3 DNA sequence: TGTGCCACCCATCTGACTGGTACCCTTTTTCTAAGCACAGATACGCAGTATTTT. It is translated as CATHLTGTLFLSTDTQYF.

The chain employs TRBV6-2 or TRBV6-3 and TRBJ2-5; TRBD1 is a possible D gene (5 bases). Trimming shortened V by 4 bases and J by 4 bases, and 19 bases separated the two germline ends. The CDR3 loop spans 16 amino acids. CDR1 is MNHEY, CDR2 SVGEGT, per germline. The CDR3 DNA is TGTGCCAGCAGTTTTCGGCAGGGATCGGGCGGAGAGACCCAGTACTTC. This translates into CASSFRQGSGGETQYF.

The chain recombines TRBV24-1 with TRBJ2-5; a weak D match, TRBD2 (7 bases). The CDR3 spans 15 residues. The germline V gene encodes CDR1 KGHDR and CDR2 SFDVKD. Deletions cut 9 bases from V and 1 base from J, with 17 bases between. As DNA, the CDR3 is TGTGCCACCCGCGCCAGGGGAGGGCCCCAAGAGACCCAGTACTTC. This sequence encodes CATRARGGPQETQYF.

The rearrangement links TRBV19 to TRBJ1-2; 7 bases are shared with TRBD1. V lost 9 bases, J lost 5 bases, and 9 bases stayed unmatched. CDR1 is LNHDA, CDR2 SQIVND, per germline (reference sequence). This CDR3 is built from 13 residues. In DNA, the CDR3 is TGTGCCAGCACCCAGGGACAGCGGTATGGCTACACCTTC. This sequence encodes CASTQGQRYGYTF. Full variable domain (outside the CDR3, taken from reference TRBV19 and TRBJ1-2): DGGITQSPKYLFRKEGQNVTLSCEQNLNHDAMYWYRQDPGQGLRLIYYSQIVNDFQKGDIAEGYSVSREKKESFPLTVTSAQKNPTAFYLCASTQGQRYGYTFGSGTRLTVV.

This chain links TRBV28 with TRBJ2-5, with 7 bases lining up with TRBD2. The ends lost 7 bases at V and 0 bases at J; junction bases unmatched: 5. Germline V gene lookup returns CDR1 MDHEN and CDR2 SYDVKM. The CDR3 extends over 14 amino acids. The CDR3 here is CASKVGGNQETQYF. CDR3 DNA sequence: TGTGCCAGCAAAGTCGGGGGGAACCAAGAGACCCAGTACTTC.

The chain recombines TRBV19 with TRBJ1-5; 8 bases are shared with TRBD1. Germline V gene sequence: CDR1 LNHDA, CDR2 SQIVND (reference sequence). Unmatched junction bases numbered 7, after V lost 4 bases and J lost 2 bases. The CDR3 consists of 16 residues. CDR3 DNA sequence: TGTGCCAGTAGTACCCTAGGACAGGGCCGCAATCAGCCCCAGCATTTT. Translation: CASSTLGQGRNQPQHF.

This clone showed up just a few times. This chain uses TRBV6-5 with TRBJ2-2; a weak D match, TRBD2 (5 bases). This CDR3 spans 15 amino acids. Germline CDR1 is MNHEY and CDR2 is SVGAGI. Trimming shortened V by 2 bases and J by 6 bases, and 13 bases separated the two germline ends. Here the CDR3 reads CASSYGLAAPGELFF. The CDR3 DNA is TGTGCCAGCAGTTACGGGCTAGCTGCCCCCGGGGAGCTGTTTTTT.

This sequence joins TRBV2 and TRBJ1-1; a weak D match, TRBD1 (5 bases). V was pared by 7 bases and J by 0 bases, with 12 bases between. The CDR3 contains 14 residues. CDR1 is SNHLY, CDR2 FYNNEI, per germline. The CDR3 here is CASNKQALNTEAFF. CDR3 bases: TGTGCCAGCAATAAACAGGCCCTGAACACTGAAGCTTTCTTT.

Only a few counts were recorded for this clone. The chain is built from TRBV10-2 and TRBJ1-6; 7 bases match TRBD1. The CDR3 loop spans 13 amino acids. CDR1 and CDR2 (germline): WSHSY, SAAADI. V shed 3 bases, J shed 10 bases, and the junction held 3 bases outside the gene matches. In DNA, the CDR3 is TGCGCCAGCAGTGATACAGGGGTATCACCCCTCCACTTT. Its translation is CASSDTGVSPLHF.

Written as DNA, the CDR3 is TGCGCCAGCAGCTACCTGACAGGGACCTACGAGCAGTACTTC. Amino acid sequence: CASSYLTGTYEQYF. This sequence joins TRBV5-1 and TRBJ2-7; 7 nucleotides line up with TRBD1. Germline-derived CDR1 and CDR2 are SGHRS and YFSETQ. The J segment lost 2 bases and the V segment lost 3 bases, leaving 5 bases of the junction unmatched. The CDR3 is 14 amino acids.

The chain has TRBV5-6 and TRBJ2-6, with 7 bases that match TRBD1. Germline V gives CDR1 SGHDT, CDR2 YYEEEE. Unmatched junction bases numbered 7, after V lost 1 base and J lost 0 bases. The CDR3 is made up of 18 amino acids. This chain's CDR3 is CASSLLDRMLSGANVLTF. The CDR3 coding sequence is TGTGCCAGCAGCTTGTTGGACAGGATGCTCTCTGGGGCCAACGTCCTGACTTTC.